This record looks at one TCR beta chain sequence and its context. As yet, its antigen is unknown. These data are taken from a study of PD-1 blockade in classical Hodgkin lymphoma. TCRdb's table, derived via immunoSEQ multiplex PCR, lists solely in-frame clones and lacks some. The sample lists tens of thousands of clones, more than 90% occurring once. Broader study findings: Those achieving complete response showed baseline diversity like newly diagnosed patients. Significant TCR diversity gains by C4D1 occurred in CD4+ but not CD8+ cells. Why the repertoires differ is still unclear, perhaps disease activity or prior therapy.

Every patient relapsed after autologous stem cell transplantation, and brentuximab vedotin exposure varied. Germline V lookup: CDR1 MNHNY, CDR2 SVGAGI (reference sequence). Trimming took 5 bases from V and 5 from J, leaving 16 bases between them. The CDR3 is 14 amino acids. The J gene is TRBJ2-7, the V gene TRBV6-6; D might be TRBD1 (6 bases). The source was peripheral blood mononuclear cells (PBMCs), collected at baseline. This clonotype originated in a human donor with classical Hodgkin lymphoma. CDR3 amino acids: CASSHTGTSNEQYF. The CDR3 DNA follows: TGTGCCAGCAGTCACACCGGGACATCCAACGAGCAGTACTTC.